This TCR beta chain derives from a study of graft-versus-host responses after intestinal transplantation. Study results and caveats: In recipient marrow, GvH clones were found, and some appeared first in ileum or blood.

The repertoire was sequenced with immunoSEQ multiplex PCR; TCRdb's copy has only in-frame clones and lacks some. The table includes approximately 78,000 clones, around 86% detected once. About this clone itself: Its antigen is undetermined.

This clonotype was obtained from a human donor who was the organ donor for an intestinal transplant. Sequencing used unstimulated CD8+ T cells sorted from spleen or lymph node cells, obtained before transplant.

The CDR3 coding sequence is TGTGCCAGCAGTGGACTAGCGGGGGGGCAGGATGAGCAGTTCTTC. Amino acid sequence: CASSGLAGGQDEQFF. The V and J genes are TRBV6-1 and TRBJ2-1, with 14 bases that match TRBD2. The V segment lost 4 bases and the J segment 8 bases; nucleotides outside the gene matches: 4. Germline V lookup: CDR1 MNHNS, CDR2 SASEGT. The CDR3 extends over 15 amino acids.